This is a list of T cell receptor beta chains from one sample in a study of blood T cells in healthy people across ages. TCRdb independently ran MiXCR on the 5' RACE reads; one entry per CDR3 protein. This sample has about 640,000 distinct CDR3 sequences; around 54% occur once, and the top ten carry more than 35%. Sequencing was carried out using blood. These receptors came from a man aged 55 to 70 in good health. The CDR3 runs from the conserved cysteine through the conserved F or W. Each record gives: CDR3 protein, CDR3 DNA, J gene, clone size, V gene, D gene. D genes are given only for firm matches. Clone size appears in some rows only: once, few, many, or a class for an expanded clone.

CDR3 protein: CTSRAGTSSGGTQYF
CDR3 DNA: TGTACCAGCAGGGCAGGGACTAGCTCTGGGGGGACCCAGTACTTC
J gene: TRBJ2-5
clone size: -
V gene: TRBV27
D gene: TRBD2

CDR3 protein: CASSEGLSYIGQYF
CDR3 DNA: TGTGCCAGCAGTGAAGGGTTGTCATACATCGGGCAGTACTTC
J gene: TRBJ2-5
clone size: -
V gene: TRBV6-1
D gene: -

CDR3 protein: CASSAETGGYEQYF
CDR3 DNA: TGTGCCAGCAGCGCAGAGACAGGGGGCTACGAGCAGTACTTC
J gene: TRBJ2-7
clone size: -
V gene: TRBV9
D gene: TRBD1

CDR3 protein: CSARKPGASNYGYTF
CDR3 DNA: TGCAGTGCTAGGAAACCAGGAGCGTCTAACTATGGCTACACCTTC
J gene: TRBJ1-2
clone size: -
V gene: TRBV20-1
D gene: -

CDR3 protein: CSAVGSEQYF
CDR3 DNA: TGCAGTGCAGTCGGGAGCGAGCAGTACTTC
J gene: TRBJ2-7
clone size: -
V gene: TRBV20-1
D gene: -

CDR3 protein: CASSALAGELETQYF
CDR3 DNA: TGTGCCAGCAGCGCCCTAGCGGGGGAGTTAGAGACCCAGTACTTC
J gene: TRBJ2-5
clone size: -
V gene: TRBV9
D gene: TRBD2

CDR3 protein: CASSFMTGGSYEQYF
CDR3 DNA: TGCGCCAGCAGCTTTATGACAGGGGGGTCCTACGAGCAGTACTTC
J gene: TRBJ2-7
clone size: -
V gene: TRBV5-1
D gene: TRBD1

CDR3 protein: CASRGTSNTRELFF
CDR3 DNA: TGTGCCAGCAGGGGGACATCGAACACCAGGGAGCTGTTTTTT
J gene: TRBJ2-2
clone size: once
V gene: TRBV28
D gene: -

CDR3 protein: CAISESPQETQYF
CDR3 DNA: TGTGCCATCAGTGAGTCCCCCCAAGAGACCCAGTACTTC
J gene: TRBJ2-5
clone size: once
V gene: TRBV10-3
D gene: -

CDR3 protein: CASSNGQGGEQYF
CDR3 DNA: TGTGCCAGCAGCAACGGACAGGGAGGCGAGCAGTACTTC
J gene: TRBJ2-7
clone size: -
V gene: TRBV2
D gene: TRBD1

CDR3 protein: CASSQHSGPYEQYF
CDR3 DNA: TGTGCCAGCAGCCAACACAGCGGTCCCTACGAGCAGTACTTC
J gene: TRBJ2-7
clone size: -
V gene: TRBV3-1
D gene: -

CDR3 protein: CASSVEGGGGDTQYF
CDR3 DNA: TGTGCCAGCAGCGTAGAAGGGGGGGGCGGCGATACGCAGTATTTT
J gene: TRBJ2-3
clone size: -
V gene: TRBV9
D gene: -

CDR3 protein: CATSGTGDSGNTIYF
CDR3 DNA: TGTGCCACCAGTGGGACAGGGGACTCTGGAAACACCATATATTTT
J gene: TRBJ1-3
clone size: -
V gene: TRBV24-1
D gene: TRBD1

CDR3 protein: CASSHAIGELAGDGETQYF
CDR3 DNA: TGTGCCAGCAGCCACGCCATTGGGGAACTAGCGGGGGATGGAGAGACCCAGTACTTC
J gene: TRBJ2-5
clone size: -
V gene: TRBV4-2
D gene: TRBD2

CDR3 protein: CASSEERPGELFF
CDR3 DNA: TGTGCCAGCAGTGAAGAAAGACCCGGGGAGCTGTTTTTT
J gene: TRBJ2-2
clone size: -
V gene: TRBV2
D gene: -

CDR3 protein: CSVEVRGGDTEAFF
CDR3 DNA: TGCAGCGTTGAAGTCCGGGGGGGAGACACTGAAGCTTTCTTT
J gene: TRBJ1-1
clone size: -
V gene: TRBV29-1
D gene: -

CDR3 protein: CASNREVDGYTF
CDR3 DNA: TGTGCCAGCAACAGAGAAGTTGATGGCTACACCTTC
J gene: TRBJ1-2
clone size: -
V gene: TRBV5-6
D gene: -

CDR3 protein: CASSEIRGRKQFF
CDR3 DNA: TGTGCCAGCAGTGAAATAAGGGGCCGCAAGCAGTTCTTC
J gene: TRBJ2-1
clone size: -
V gene: TRBV2
D gene: -

CDR3 protein: CASRTGTPQETQYF
CDR3 DNA: TGCGCCAGCCGAACCGGGACACCCCAAGAGACCCAGTACTTC
J gene: TRBJ2-5
clone size: -
V gene: TRBV5-1
D gene: -

CDR3 protein: CSARGAGGWYEQYF
CDR3 DNA: TGCAGTGCTAGGGGGGCAGGGGGGTGGTACGAGCAGTACTTC
J gene: TRBJ2-7
clone size: few
V gene: TRBV20-1
D gene: -

CDR3 protein: CASSVYEGEETQYF
CDR3 DNA: TGCGCCAGCAGTGTTTATGAGGGGGAAGAAACCCAGTACTTC
J gene: TRBJ2-4
clone size: -
V gene: TRBV10-2
D gene: -

CDR3 protein: CASSLQEYQPQHF
CDR3 DNA: TGTGCCAGCAGCTTGCAGGAGTATCAGCCCCAGCATTTT
J gene: TRBJ1-5
clone size: -
V gene: TRBV7-2
D gene: -

CDR3 protein: CASSLPSGGAINEQFF
CDR3 DNA: TGCGCCAGCAGCTTGCCTAGCGGGGGGGCCATCAATGAGCAGTTCTTC
J gene: TRBJ2-1
clone size: few
V gene: TRBV5-1
D gene: TRBD2

CDR3 protein: CASSSRFDRNEQFF
CDR3 DNA: TGTGCCAGCAGCTCTAGATTTGACAGGAATGAGCAGTTCTTC
J gene: TRBJ2-1
clone size: few
V gene: TRBV7-9
D gene: -

CDR3 protein: CASSPPGWSGELFF
CDR3 DNA: TGTGCCAGCAGTCCCCCGGGGTGGTCCGGGGAGCTGTTTTTT
J gene: TRBJ2-2
clone size: -
V gene: TRBV11-2
D gene: -

CDR3 protein: CSAIRGARETQYF
CDR3 DNA: TGCAGTGCTATTCGGGGGGCAAGGGAGACCCAGTACTTC
J gene: TRBJ2-5
clone size: few
V gene: TRBV20-1
D gene: -

CDR3 protein: CASSLGTSGGPYNEQFF
CDR3 DNA: TGCGCCAGCAGCCTAGGGACTAGCGGGGGGCCCTACAATGAGCAGTTCTTC
J gene: TRBJ2-1
clone size: few
V gene: TRBV5-1
D gene: TRBD2

CDR3 protein: CSALLPTWLAGHQETQYF
CDR3 DNA: TGCAGTGCTCTATTGCCAACTTGGCTAGCGGGACACCAAGAGACCCAGTACTTC
J gene: TRBJ2-5
clone size: -
V gene: TRBV20-1
D gene: TRBD2

CDR3 protein: CASRSLGGTASTDTQYF
CDR3 DNA: TGTGCCAGCCGATCCCTTGGCGGTACCGCTAGCACAGATACGCAGTATTTT
J gene: TRBJ2-3
clone size: few
V gene: TRBV7-8
D gene: -

CDR3 protein: CATSRAGYEQFF
CDR3 DNA: TGTGCCACCAGCCGAGCGGGGTATGAGCAGTTCTTC
J gene: TRBJ2-1
clone size: few
V gene: TRBV15
D gene: TRBD2

CDR3 protein: CASSPTVPGQGLNYGYTF
CDR3 DNA: TGTGCCAGCAGCCCCACGGTCCCGGGACAGGGGCTTAACTATGGCTACACCTTC
J gene: TRBJ1-2
clone size: -
V gene: TRBV4-2
D gene: TRBD1

CDR3 protein: CSAREGVSTDTQYF
CDR3 DNA: TGCAGTGCTAGAGAGGGTGTTAGCACAGATACGCAGTATTTT
J gene: TRBJ2-3
clone size: -
V gene: TRBV20-1
D gene: -

CDR3 protein: CAISESRGDFATQYF
CDR3 DNA: TGTGCCATCAGTGAGTCGAGGGGGGACTTCGCGACCCAGTACTTC
J gene: TRBJ2-5
clone size: few
V gene: TRBV10-3
D gene: -